The 3 T cell receptor beta chains below come from one sample, sequenced in a study of STAT5B mutations in CD4+ large granular lymphocyte leukemia. Measured with immunoSEQ multiplex PCR; TCRdb has only the in-frame clones, and not every one. The sample lists roughly 46,000 clones, 80% to 85% occurring once. The sample was CD4+ T cells from blood buffy coats. All receptors derive from a human donor in good health.

The gene calls are TRBV19 and TRBJ2-3; tentative D call: TRBD1 (6 bases). The CDR3 consists of 16 residues. The germline V and J ends were trimmed by 3 bases and 6 bases, with 19 bases remaining between them. Germline CDR1 LNHDA, CDR2 SQIVND (reference sequence). CDR3 region: CASSINRDTRKDTQYF. The CDR3 DNA is TGTGCCAGTAGTATTAACCGGGACACCAGGAAGGATACGCAGTATTTT.

This clone appeared a single time. The chain joins TRBV11-2 to TRBJ2-5; TRBD2 aligns across 8 bases. Germline V gene sequence: CDR1 SGHAT, CDR2 FQNNGV. Trimming removed 2 bases from V and 4 bases from J; junction bases left unmatched: 9. The CDR3 loop spans 16 amino acids. CDR3 sequence: CASSLFSGAGGETQYF. CDR3 nucleotides: TGTGCCAGCAGCTTATTTAGCGGGGCTGGAGGAGAGACCCAGTACTTC. Combining the CDR3 with reference TRBV11-2 and TRBJ2-5 gives the whole variable domain EAGVAQSPRYKIIEKRQSVAFWCNPISGHATLYWYQQILGQGPKLLIQFQNNGVVDDSQLPKDRFSAERLKGVDSTLKIQPAKLEDSAVYLCASSLFSGAGGETQYFGPGTRLLVL.

The chain carries TRBV10-1 and TRBJ2-3; tentatively, D is TRBD1 or TRBD2 (5 bases each). Germline V CDR1 and CDR2: WNHNN, SYGVQD (reference sequence). The V gene lost 3 bases and the J gene lost 5 bases, with 12 bases spanning the gap. There are 14 residues in the CDR3. CDR3 in amino acids: CASSERGSRDTQYF. The CDR3 DNA is TGCGCCAGCAGTGAACGGGGCTCACGAGATACGCAGTATTTT.